The 32 T cell receptor beta chains given below trace back to one sample, sequenced in a study of shared clonotypes between healthy human individuals. Repertoires were generated with immunoSEQ multiplex PCR, while TCRdb's copy carries only in-frame clones and drops some. The table has more than 2,000,000 clones, just over 90% seen once; the top ten hold 0.35% to 0.45%. Sequenced sample: naive CD4+ T cells from PBMCs. This sample's subset: CD45RA+ positively selected. Receptor source: a man between 18 and 29 years old in good health. Some clones in this sample may be carry-over from other donors' samples.

The chain's CDR3 is CASSVLSGGGAFF. In nucleotides, the CDR3 is TGTGCCAGCAGTGTTTTGTCGGGTGGTGGAGCTTTCTTT. The chain joins TRBV6-1 to TRBJ1-1; D not certain. CDR1 MNHNS and CDR2 SASEGT come from the germline V gene. With 4 bases removed from V and 10 bases from J, the gap between germline ends came to 16 bases. CDR3 length equals 13 residues.

The chain joins TRBV11-2 to TRBJ1-5, with no clear D. CDR3 length: 14 residues. Trimming pared 6 bases from V and 1 base from J, leaving 10 bases between. CDR1 is SGHAT, CDR2 FQNNGV, per germline. In DNA form, the CDR3 reads TGTGCCAGCAGGGATGGACTGAGCAATCAGCCCCAGCATTTT. It yields the protein CASRDGLSNQPQHF.

As to this clone: Other DNA sequences in this specimen translate into the identical CDR3. V gene TRBV5-1 combines with J gene TRBJ2-5, with D unclear. V was pared by 0 bases and J by 2 bases, with 8 bases between. CDR3 size: 14 residues. Looked up from germline, CDR1 is SGHRS and CDR2 is YFSETQ. This chain's CDR3 is CASSLDVRQETQYF. The CDR3 bases are TGCGCCAGCAGCTTGGACGTGCGGCAAGAGACCCAGTACTTC.

The chain recombines TRBV28 with TRBJ1-3; 8 bases line up with TRBD1. Germline V lookup: CDR1 MDHEN, CDR2 SYDVKM. The CDR3 runs 15 residues. Germline trimming cut 3 bases from V and 4 bases from J; bases unmatched to any gene: 5. CDR3 DNA: TGTGCCAGCAGTTTGACAGGGGCCCAGGGAAACACCATATATTTT. Translated: CASSLTGAQGNTIYF.

The rearrangement uses TRBV5-1 and TRBJ2-1, with 10 nucleotides matching TRBD2. The junction had 9 bases not matched to a gene; V was cut back by 7 bases and J by 2 bases. CDR1 and CDR2 (germline): SGHRS, YFSETQ. The CDR3 has 16 residues. The CDR3 sequence is CASDPLAGAPYNEQFF. The CDR3 bases are TGCGCCAGCGACCCTCTAGCGGGGGCCCCCTACAATGAGCAGTTCTTC.

V and J are TRBV21-1 and TRBJ2-7; TRBD2 is the table's D call, not checked against the DNA. TRBV21-1 is termed a pseudogene. The CDR3 extends over 14 amino acids. The CDR3 bases are TGTGCCAGCAGAAGGCGGGCCGTAACGAGCGAGCAGTACTTC. The encoded protein is CASRRRAVTSEQYF.

The rearrangement joins TRBV6-4 to TRBJ1-1, with D possibly matching TRBD1 (5 bases). V was trimmed by 8 bases and J by 0 bases, leaving 10 bases between them. Looked up from germline, CDR1 is MRHNA and CDR2 is SNTAGT. This CDR3 has 13 amino acids. The CDR3 DNA follows: TGTGCCAGCCGACAGAGCATGAACACTGAAGCTTTCTTT. This gives the protein CASRQSMNTEAFF.

This rearrangement joins TRBV2 to TRBJ2-3; 9 positions agree with TRBD2. V trimming: 8 bases; J trimming: 1 base; junction bases outside the gene matches: 1. The germline CDR1 and CDR2 sequences are SNHLY and FYNNEI. There are 13 residues in the CDR3. CDR3 nucleotides: TGTGCCAGCCAGCGGGAGGGCACAGATACGCAGTATTTT. This translates into CASQREGTDTQYF.

This chain connects TRBV7-5 to TRBJ1-2; the table's TRBD1 call for D was not verified on the DNA. TRBV7-5 is recorded as a pseudogene. The CDR3 runs 13 residues. CDR3 DNA: TGTGCCAGAATTACAGGGCCGAACTATGGCTACACCTTC. Translating it yields CARITGPNYGYTF.

This sequence joins TRBV4-1 and TRBJ2-4; TRBD2 matches 7 bases. This CDR3 has 16 amino acids. J lost 2 bases, V lost 3 bases, and 7 bases had no gene match. Germline V gene sequence: CDR1 MGHRA, CDR2 YSYEKL. The CDR3 DNA is TGCGCCAGCAGCCAGCCGGGGCGGGAGTCCAAAAACATTCAGTACTTC. Protein sequence: CASSQPGRESKNIQYF.

The rearrangement links TRBV29-1 to TRBJ2-2; 7 bases align to TRBD2. Looked up from germline, CDR1 is SQVTM and CDR2 is ANQGSEA. The CDR3 has 14 amino acids. The J segment lost 7 bases and the V segment lost 4 bases, leaving 9 bases of the junction unmatched. DNA for the CDR3: TGCAGCGTTGGTGGCGGGGGATCGGTCGGGGAGCTGTTTTTT. Protein: CSVGGGGSVGELFF.

Only a few counts were recorded for this clone. The chain combines TRBV6-6 with TRBJ1-2; D not resolved. Germline V gives CDR1 MNHNY, CDR2 SVGAGI (reference sequence). This CDR3 has 15 residues. V lost 0 bases, J lost 3 bases, and 11 bases lay in between. The DNA of the CDR3 is TGTGCCAGCAGTTACTCGACTGGCACATACTATGGCTACACCTTC. Translation gives CASSYSTGTYYGYTF.

The chain has TRBV7-6 and TRBJ1-3; D is possibly TRBD1 (6 bases). The germline V gene encodes CDR1 SGHVS and CDR2 FNYEAQ. This CDR3 has 14 residues. Trimming removed 8 bases from V and 0 bases from J, with 11 bases in between. In nucleotides, the CDR3 is TGTGCCAGCGGGCAGGGGTCCTCTGGAAACACCATATATTTT. It encodes CASGQGSSGNTIYF.

V gene TRBV30 combines with J gene TRBJ2-3; no definite D call. Germline CDR1 reads GTSNPN; CDR2 reads SVGIG (reference sequence). The CDR3 spans 13 residues. Trimming removed 7 bases at V and 0 bases at J, with 11 bases between. This CDR3 reads CALGSHSTDTQYF. The CDR3 coding sequence is TGTGCCTTAGGGTCTCATAGCACAGATACGCAGTATTTT.

The rearrangement links TRBV5-1 to TRBJ1-1; TRBD1 might be the D (5 bases). The V end lost 1 base, the J end lost 0 bases, and 10 bases lay between the germline ends. The CDR3 length is 15 residues. CDR1 is SGHRS and CDR2 is YFSETQ in the germline V gene. This CDR3 reads CASSLLGTMNTEAFF. CDR3 nucleotide sequence: TGCGCCAGCAGCTTGCTGGGGACGATGAACACTGAAGCTTTCTTT.

DNA of the CDR3: TGTGCCAGCTCACCACTGACAGGGCAGGGGGAGACCCAGTACTTC. This codes for CASSPLTGQGETQYF. The V call is TRBV18, the J call TRBJ2-5, with 7 bases fitting TRBD1. The CDR3 is 15 residues long. Germline loops: CDR1 KGHSH, CDR2 LQKENI. J lost 5 bases, V lost 1 base, and 7 bases had no gene match.

This clone was recorded once. This chain connects TRBV4-1 to TRBJ2-3, with TRBD2 matching 11 bases. V was clipped by 1 base and J by 6 bases; unmatched bases: 12. The CDR3 consists of 18 residues. Per the germline V gene, CDR1 is MGHRA and CDR2 is YSYEKL. This CDR3 reads CASSQGGGSGRASDTQYF. CDR3 DNA: TGCGCCAGCAGCCAAGGGGGAGGTAGCGGGAGGGCCTCGGATACGCAGTATTTT.

This clone was picked up one time. J is TRBJ2-3 and V is TRBV6-6; D perhaps matches TRBD2 (6 bases). Germline CDR1 and CDR2: MNHNY and SVGAGI (reference sequence). This CDR3 contains 15 residues. Trimming took 5 bases from V and 2 from J, leaving 14 bases between them. The CDR3 reads CASSHGGAFTDTQYF. The DNA of the CDR3 is TGTGCCAGCAGTCACGGAGGGGCTTTCACAGATACGCAGTATTTT.

This chain joins TRBV18 and TRBJ1-2; possible D gene TRBD1, 5 bases. The V end was cut by 5 bases, the J end by 7 bases, with 14 bases between. Germline V lookup: CDR1 KGHSH, CDR2 LQKENI. This CDR3 is 13 amino acids long. CDR3 sequence (DNA): TGTGCCAGCTCATTAGGGACGGTCGGTGGCTACACCTTC. This sequence encodes CASSLGTVGGYTF.

This clone was recorded only once. J is TRBJ1-2 and V is TRBV7-8; unclear D gene. The CDR3 has 14 amino acids. Deletions cut 2 bases from V and 4 bases from J, with 11 bases between. CDR1 is SGHVS and CDR2 is FQNEAQ in the germline V gene. CDR3 sequence reads: CASSLTRASYGYTF. The CDR3 nucleotides are TGTGCCAGCAGCTTAACTCGGGCGTCCTATGGCTACACCTTC.

This chain links TRBV28 with TRBJ2-7; TRBD2 aligns across 12 bases. The V gene's germline CDR1 is MDHEN and CDR2 SYDVKM. The V gene end was trimmed by 3 bases and the J gene end by 4 bases; junction bases not matched to a gene: 4. The CDR3 has 15 residues. DNA of the CDR3: TGTGCCAGCAGTTTGCCTAGCGGGAGGGAATACGAGCAGTACTTC. This encodes CASSLPSGREYEQYF. The whole variable domain, remainder taken from reference TRBV28 and TRBJ2-7, is DVKVTQSSRYLVKRTGEKVFLECVQDMDHENMFWYRQDPGLGLRLIYFSYDVKMKEKGDIPEGYSVSREKKERFSLILESASTNQTSMYLCASSLPSGREYEQYFGPGTRLTVT.

CDR3 in amino acids: CATSRDRPQETQYF. The CDR3 nucleotides are TGTGCCACCAGCAGAGATCGCCCCCAAGAGACCCAGTACTTC. The rearrangement uses TRBV15 and TRBJ2-5; D remains ambiguous. V shed 0 bases and J shed 1 base, with 6 bases lying between them. Germline V gene lookup returns CDR1 LNHNV and CDR2 YYDKDF (reference sequence). CDR3 length equals 14 residues.

This clone is a singleton in its sample. The rearrangement joins TRBV5-1 to TRBJ1-1; D ambiguous. The CDR3 spans 13 residues. CDR1 and CDR2 (germline): SGHRS, YFSETQ. Trimming left V 2 bases short and J 2 bases short, with 7 bases between. CDR3 in DNA: TGCGCCAGCAGCTTTCGCCCTAACACTGAAGCTTTCTTT. It encodes CASSFRPNTEAFF.

The chain recombines TRBV5-1 with TRBJ2-3, with 7 bases matching TRBD1. The J segment lost 4 bases and the V segment lost 6 bases, leaving 14 bases of the junction unmatched. Germline-derived CDR1 and CDR2 are SGHRS and YFSETQ. The CDR3 consists of 16 residues. DNA of the CDR3: TGCGCCAGCACGGAAACGGTCCTAGGGGGCGCAGATACGCAGTATTTT. As protein: CASTETVLGGADTQYF.

This clone has a handful of counts. This sample includes further DNA sequences coding for the same CDR3. The chain has TRBV28 and TRBJ1-5; perhaps TRBD1 as D (5 bases). Germline loops: CDR1 MDHEN, CDR2 SYDVKM. V was cut by 9 bases and J by 0 bases, with 9 bases left in between. The CDR3 is 13 amino acids. DNA for the CDR3: TGTGCCAGTAGGGGAACTAGCAATCAGCCCCAGCATTTT. Its protein product is CASRGTSNQPQHF. Complete variable domain (other parts from reference TRBV28 and TRBJ1-5): DVKVTQSSRYLVKRTGEKVFLECVQDMDHENMFWYRQDPGLGLRLIYFSYDVKMKEKGDIPEGYSVSREKKERFSLILESASTNQTSMYLCASRGTSNQPQHFGDGTRLSIL.

CDR3 nucleotides: TGCGCCAGCAGCCCAGACCAGTACTACGGGACTAGCGCGTTCTTC. It is translated as CASSPDQYYGTSAFF. This sequence joins TRBV4-3 and TRBJ2-1, with 10 bases matching TRBD2. The germline V gene encodes CDR1 LGHNA and CDR2 YSLEER. The CDR3 loop spans 15 amino acids. J lost 15 bases, V lost 4 bases, and 15 bases had no gene match.

The chain recombines TRBV30 with TRBJ1-4; D is undetermined. The CDR3 is made up of 14 amino acids. CDR1 is GTSNPN and CDR2 is SVGIG in the germline V gene (reference sequence). Deletions cut 7 bases from V and 0 bases from J, with 12 bases between. The CDR3 reads CASKQTATNEKLFF. In nucleotides, the CDR3 is TGTGCCTCCAAACAGACCGCAACTAATGAAAAACTGTTTTTT.

A note on this clone: The same CDR3 is also encoded by other DNA sequences in this sample. The chain uses TRBV7-2 and TRBJ2-3; TRBD2 matches at 7 bases. The germline V gene encodes CDR1 SGHTA and CDR2 FQGNSA. The CDR3 loop spans 15 amino acids. V lost 0 bases, J lost 1 base, and 1 base stayed unmatched. The chain's CDR3 is CASSLAAGGTDTQYF. The CDR3 nucleotides read TGTGCCAGCAGCTTAGCGGCGGGAGGCACAGATACGCAGTATTTT. Full variable domain (missing parts from reference TRBV7-2 and TRBJ2-3): GAGVSQSPSNKVTEKGKDVELRCDPISGHTALYWYRQSLGQGLEFLIYFQGNSAPDKSGLPSDRFSAERTGGSVSTLTIQRTQQEDSAVYLCASSLAAGGTDTQYFGPGTRLTVL.

This chain uses TRBV5-8 with TRBJ1-5; tentatively, D is TRBD1 (6 bases). V was clipped by 3 bases and J by 6 bases, with 16 bases between them. Germline V gene lookup returns CDR1 SGHTS and CDR2 YDEGEE. The CDR3 covers 15 residues. This CDR3 reads CASSWGAARVQPQHF. CDR3 nucleotide sequence: TGTGCCAGCAGCTGGGGGGCGGCCAGGGTTCAGCCCCAGCATTTT.

J is TRBJ2-6 and V is TRBV4-1, with a tentative D call TRBD2 (6 bases). Germline V gives CDR1 MGHRA, CDR2 YSYEKL. V was clipped by 1 base and J by 1 base, with 17 bases between them. The CDR3 loop spans 19 amino acids. The CDR3 region is CASSQVWGDGTSGANVLTF. For the CDR3, the DNA is TGCGCCAGCAGCCAAGTTTGGGGGGACGGAACATCTGGGGCCAACGTCCTGACTTTC.

The V call is TRBV19, the J call TRBJ1-4; TRBD1 matches at 11 bases. The CDR3 runs to 15 residues. J gave up 8 bases and V 9 bases, and 11 bases lay outside the gene matches. Germline CDR1 and CDR2: LNHDA and SQIVND (reference sequence). CDR3 protein: CASKDGQGAIEKLFF. CDR3 DNA sequence: TGTGCCAGCAAAGACGGACAGGGGGCGATCGAAAAACTGTTTTTT.

This clone showed up just once. The chain uses TRBV2 and TRBJ1-2; 8 nucleotides align to TRBD1. Germline V gene sequence: CDR1 SNHLY, CDR2 FYNNEI. V lost 5 bases to trimming and J lost 7 bases; unmatched junction nucleotides: 9. This CDR3 spans 14 amino acids. The CDR3 region is CASSYLDRGGGYTF. For the CDR3, the DNA is TGTGCCAGCAGTTACCTCGACAGGGGTGGTGGCTACACCTTC.